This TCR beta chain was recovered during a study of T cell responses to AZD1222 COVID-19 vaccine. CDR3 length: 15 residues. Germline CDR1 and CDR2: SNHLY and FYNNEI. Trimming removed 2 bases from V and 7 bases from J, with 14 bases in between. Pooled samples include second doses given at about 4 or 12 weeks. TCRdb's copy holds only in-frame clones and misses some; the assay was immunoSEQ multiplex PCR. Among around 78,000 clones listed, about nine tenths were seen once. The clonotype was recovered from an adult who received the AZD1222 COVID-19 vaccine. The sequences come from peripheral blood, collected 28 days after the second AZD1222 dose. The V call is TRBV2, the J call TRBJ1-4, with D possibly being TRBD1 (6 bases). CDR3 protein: CASSERRRGGEKLFF. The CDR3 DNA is TGTGCCAGCAGTGAAAGGCGAAGGGGGGGTGAAAAACTGTTTTTT.